This TCR beta chain was obtained from a study of T-cell memory formation after mild COVID-19. Study at large: Largely, the TCR clusters proved donor specific. General study points: Several responding clones turned up in pre-infection memory, indicating that cross-reactive memory may have taken part. Contracting CD8+ clones were enriched in EMRA, CD4+ mainly in CM and EM.

TCR alpha and TCR beta cDNA libraries carrying sample barcodes and UMIs were produced by 5'RACE using constant-segment primers. TCRdb passed the 5' RACE reads through MiXCR, listing each CDR3 protein once. Counted here are hundreds of thousands of distinct CDR3 sequences, approximately 27% occurring once; the ten biggest clones make up approximately 13%. With 4 bases clipped from V and 2 bases from J, the junction kept 11 bases outside the gene matches. The CDR3 runs 17 residues. Germline CDR1 SEHNR, CDR2 FQNEAQ (reference sequence). A remark on this clonotype: Its cognate antigen is unknown.

The chain links TRBV7-9 to TRBJ2-3; 8 nucleotides align to TRBD1. Sequenced sample: PBMCs or a T cell subset sorted from them (not recorded which). The clonotype originates from an adult woman who had mild COVID-19 (a few samples of this study predate the infection). Cell type and time point are not known. CDR3 in amino acids: CASSSVPGQESTDTQYF. Written as DNA, the CDR3 is TGTGCCAGCAGCTCTGTCCCGGGACAGGAATCCACAGATACGCAGTATTTT.